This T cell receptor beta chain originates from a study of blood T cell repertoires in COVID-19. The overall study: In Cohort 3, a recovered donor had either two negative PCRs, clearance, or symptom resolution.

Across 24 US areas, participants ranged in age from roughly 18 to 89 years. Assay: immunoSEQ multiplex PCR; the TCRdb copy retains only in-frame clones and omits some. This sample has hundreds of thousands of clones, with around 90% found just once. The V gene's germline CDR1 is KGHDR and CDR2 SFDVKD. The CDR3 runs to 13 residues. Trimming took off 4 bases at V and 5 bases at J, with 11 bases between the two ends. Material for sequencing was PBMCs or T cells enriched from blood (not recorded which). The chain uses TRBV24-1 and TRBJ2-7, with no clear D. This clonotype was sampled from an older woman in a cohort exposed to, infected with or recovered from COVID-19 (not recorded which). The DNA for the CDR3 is TGTGCCACCAGTGACCCTATGAGCGACGAGCAGTACTTC. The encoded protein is CATSDPMSDEQYF.